The 28 T cell receptor beta chains below were found in one sample sequenced in a study of identical twins. TCRdb recomputed calls from the 5' RACE reads with MiXCR, one row per CDR3 protein. Altogether 750,000 to 950,000 distinct CDR3 sequences are present, more than 9% being singletons, with the ten largest covering about 1.5%. The data were also submitted as part of a second study, on yellow fever vaccine responses in identical twins.

Specimen: PBMCs. Receptor source: a woman between 18 and 30 years old in good health.

J is TRBJ2-3 and V is TRBV9; D is possibly TRBD1 (5 bases). The CDR3 is 13 residues long. Germline CDR1 reads SGDLS; CDR2 reads YYNGEE. Trimming took off 4 bases at V and 8 bases at J, with 14 bases between the two ends. The CDR3 sequence: CASSSGNSGTQYF. Written as DNA, the CDR3 is TGTGCCAGCAGCTCAGGGAATTCGGGTACGCAGTATTTT.

The V gene is TRBV28, the J gene TRBJ1-4; 10 bases agree with TRBD1. The CDR3 has 17 amino acids. Per germline, CDR1 MDHEN and CDR2 SYDVKM. The J segment lost 2 bases and the V segment lost 2 bases, leaving 5 bases of the junction unmatched. The chain's CDR3 is CASSLRDRGPTNEKLFF. CDR3 nucleotides: TGTGCCAGCAGTTTACGAGACAGGGGGCCGACTAATGAAAAACTGTTTTTT.

There are a few counts of this clonotype. V and J are TRBV27 and TRBJ1-1, with D perhaps TRBD1 (5 bases). Germline V gene lookup returns CDR1 MNHEY and CDR2 SMNVEV (reference sequence). The CDR3 sequence is 15 residues long. The germline V and J ends were trimmed by 1 base and 3 bases, with 12 bases remaining between them. CDR3: CASSLYQGSDTEAFF. CDR3 nucleotide sequence: TGTGCCAGCAGTTTATACCAGGGATCGGACACTGAAGCTTTCTTT.

This clonotype appeared many times. J is TRBJ2-1 and V is TRBV5-5; TRBD2 aligns across 8 bases. The CDR3 is 15 amino acids. CDR1 is SGHKS, CDR2 YYEKEE, per germline (reference sequence). V trimming: 4 bases; J trimming: 4 bases; junction bases outside the gene matches: 7. The CDR3 loop reads CASSVTSGAYNEQFF. DNA of the CDR3: TGTGCCAGCAGCGTAACTAGCGGAGCTTACAATGAGCAGTTCTTC.

This clonotype has a handful of counts. This chain joins TRBV20-1 and TRBJ2-1; 9 nucleotides align to TRBD1. Germline V gene lookup returns CDR1 DFQATT and CDR2 SNEGSKA (reference sequence). The CDR3 runs to 16 residues. V shed 3 bases, J shed 2 bases, and the junction held 8 bases outside the gene matches. CDR3 bases: TGCAGTGCTAGGTCGACAGGGGGAATACCCTACAATGAGCAGTTCTTC. It is translated as CSARSTGGIPYNEQFF.

This clonotype was picked up a small number of times. This rearrangement joins TRBV7-9 to TRBJ2-2; D remains ambiguous. Germline assignment: CDR1 SEHNR and CDR2 FQNEAQ (reference sequence). V was trimmed by 4 bases and J by 6 bases, leaving 9 bases between them. The CDR3 has 13 residues. CDR3 residues: CASSSPLAGELFF. For the CDR3, the DNA is TGTGCCAGCAGCTCCCCCCTGGCCGGGGAGCTGTTTTTT.

In its sample, this clonotype was seen a few times. The chain employs TRBV29-1 and TRBJ2-7; 7 bases map to TRBD1. The CDR3 is made up of 15 amino acids. The V gene end was trimmed by 6 bases and the J gene end by 4 bases; junction bases not matched to a gene: 15. Per germline, CDR1 SQVTM and CDR2 ANQGSEA. CDR3 coding DNA: TGCAGCGTCGCGACAGGGCCTCGGACCCCATACGAGCAGTACGTC. It codes for CSVATGPRTPYEQYV.

Ten or more counts support this clonotype. This rearrangement joins TRBV12-3 or TRBV12-4 to TRBJ1-5; TRBD1 agrees at 7 bases. The V gene end was trimmed by 5 bases and the J gene end by 3 bases; junction bases not matched to a gene: 4. This CDR3 region has 14 residues. CDR3 coding DNA: TGTGCCAGCAGTCAGACAGGGCCCAATCAGCCCCAGCATTTT. Its translation is CASSQTGPNQPQHF.

This clonotype showed up just a few times. This chain uses TRBV7-2 with TRBJ2-5; the match to TRBD2 covers 8 bases. Germline trimming cut 5 bases from V and 0 bases from J; bases unmatched to any gene: 5. Looked up from germline, CDR1 is SGHTA and CDR2 is FQGNSA. The CDR3 is 15 amino acids. In nucleotides, the CDR3 is TGTGCCAGCAGCCTTTCGGGAGGGTACCAAGAGACCCAGTACTTC. Encoded protein: CASSLSGGYQETQYF.

V is TRBV20-1 and J is TRBJ2-3, with D possibly TRBD2 on 6 matching bases. The V gene's germline CDR1 is DFQATT and CDR2 SNEGSKA (reference sequence). The CDR3 is made up of 13 amino acids. V lost 6 bases to trimming and J lost 6 bases, with 16 bases between them. Here the CDR3 DNA reads TGCAGTGCCCCCGGCGGGGTGGGGGATACGCAGTATTTT. It codes for CSAPGGVGDTQYF.

The sample holds a few counts of this clonotype. The chain has TRBV6-5 and TRBJ1-2; D is unresolved. Per germline, CDR1 MNHEY and CDR2 SVGAGI. The CDR3 totals 13 residues. Trimming took 2 bases from V and 5 from J, leaving 9 bases between them. The CDR3: CASSYPGYYGYTF. The DNA for the CDR3 is TGTGCCAGCAGTTACCCAGGCTATTATGGCTACACCTTC.

The chain joins TRBV24-1 to TRBJ2-5; D is possibly TRBD1 (6 bases). Trimming stripped 4 bases from V and 7 bases from J, with 12 bases between. Germline loops: CDR1 KGHDR, CDR2 SFDVKD. The CDR3 runs 13 residues. The CDR3 region has the DNA TGTGCCACCAGTGACCGGACAGTTGGGACCCAGTACTTC. This gives the protein CATSDRTVGTQYF.

This clonotype came up many times. V gene TRBV25-1 combines with J gene TRBJ2-7; D gene unclear. V was pared by 3 bases and J by 2 bases, with 8 bases between. The CDR3 has 13 amino acids. Germline-derived CDR1 and CDR2 are MGHDK and SYGVNS. The CDR3 DNA reads TGTGCCAGCAGTGACGGTGTTACCTACGAGCAGTACTTC. Translation: CASSDGVTYEQYF.

Comments on this clonotype: It is unclear where the CDR3 begins or ends on the DNA, so no DNA is shown, and the CDR3 is as TCRdb lists it. The chain is built from TRBV13 and TRBJ1-1; whether TRBD1, the table's D call, matches the DNA was not checked. Inclusive of both ends, the CDR3 amounts to 18 amino acids. The germline V gene has CDR1 PRHDT and CDR2 FYEKMQ (reference sequence). Here the CDR3 reads CAFCFRVGGGTGRNLVKF.

The table lists this clonotype with a few counts. The rearrangement uses TRBV24-1 and TRBJ2-5; no firm D call. Germline V gene sequence: CDR1 KGHDR, CDR2 SFDVKD. V was clipped by 3 bases and J by 3 bases, with 16 bases between them. This CDR3 comprises 16 residues. As DNA, the CDR3 is TGTGCCACCAGTGATCCCAGAGAGGCCTCCGAAGAGACCCAGTACTTC. This encodes CATSDPREASEETQYF.

The chain employs TRBV10-3 and TRBJ2-7, with a weak D call TRBD2 (5 bases). This CDR3 is 12 amino acids long. V lost 8 bases to trimming and J lost 3 bases, with 11 bases between them. Germline V gene lookup returns CDR1 ENHRY and CDR2 SYGVKD. CDR3: CAIADSYYEQYF. Written as DNA, the CDR3 is TGTGCCATCGCGGACTCCTACTACGAGCAGTACTTC.

This clonotype was detected a few times. The V call is TRBV20-1, the J call TRBJ2-1; D is possibly TRBD1 (6 bases). The CDR3 has 14 amino acids. V gave up 2 bases and J gave up 0 bases, with 8 bases separating them. Germline V gene data show CDR1 as DFQATT and CDR2 as SNEGSKA (reference sequence). In DNA, the CDR3 is TGCAGTGCTAGATACAGGGCCTCCTACAATGAGCAGTTCTTC. Encoded protein: CSARYRASYNEQFF.

This clonotype showed up just a few times. The chain recombines TRBV7-2 with TRBJ2-1; D may be TRBD2 (6 bases). Per germline, CDR1 SGHTA and CDR2 FQGNSA. V shed 7 bases and J shed 0 bases, with 13 bases lying between them. The CDR3 has 15 amino acids. The DNA of the CDR3 is TGTGCCAGCACCCTCGGGGGAAGCTCCTACAATGAGCAGTTCTTC. This gives the protein CASTLGGSSYNEQFF.

The J gene is TRBJ2-2, the V gene TRBV24-1; 7 bases line up with TRBD1. V dropped 8 bases and J dropped 6; count of bases not matched to a gene: 5. This CDR3 spans 13 amino acids. The germline CDR1 and CDR2 sequences are KGHDR and SFDVKD. As DNA, the CDR3 is TGTGCCACCACAACGCAGGGGGCCGGGGAGCTGTTTTTT. This sequence encodes CATTTQGAGELFF.

This chain connects TRBV27 to TRBJ2-3; no clear D. Trimming removed 5 bases from V and 0 bases from J, with 9 bases in between. This CDR3 is 14 amino acids long. The germline CDR1 and CDR2 sequences are MNHEY and SMNVEV (reference sequence). The CDR3 region has the DNA TGTGCCAGCAGTCCGTACCGAAGCACAGATACGCAGTATTTT. This encodes CASSPYRSTDTQYF.

This clonotype was counted between two and nine times. This rearrangement joins TRBV5-1 to TRBJ2-2; TRBD1 agrees at 7 bases. The V segment lost 7 bases and the J segment 7 bases; nucleotides outside the gene matches: 10. The germline V gene has CDR1 SGHRS and CDR2 YFSETQ. This CDR3 has 14 amino acids. The CDR3 sequence: CASAQDRAGGELFF. The CDR3 DNA sequence: TGCGCCAGCGCCCAAGACAGGGCCGGCGGGGAGCTGTTTTTT.

This clonotype appeared many times. J is TRBJ1-4 and V is TRBV4-2; D is ambiguous. CDR1 and CDR2 (germline): LGHNA, YNFKEQ. Trimming removed 3 bases from V and 7 bases from J, with 18 bases in between. The CDR3 has 16 amino acids. DNA of the CDR3: TGTGCCAGCAGCCAGACACAGAGCCAGTCCGGTGAAAAACTGTTTTTT. This gives the protein CASSQTQSQSGEKLFF.

The chain is built from TRBV28 and TRBJ2-1; TRBD2 agrees at 8 bases. CDR1 is MDHEN and CDR2 is SYDVKM in the germline V gene. The CDR3 spans 17 residues. V lost 0 bases and J lost 4; bases outside the gene matches: 8. The CDR3 DNA is TGTGCCAGCAGTTTATGGGCCAGCGGGGGCCGGTACAATGAGCAGTTCTTC. It specifies CASSLWASGGRYNEQFF.

The V gene is TRBV27, the J gene TRBJ1-5; the D gene is possibly TRBD1 (5 bases). The germline V gene encodes CDR1 MNHEY and CDR2 SMNVEV (reference sequence). With 6 bases removed from V and 7 bases from J, the gap between germline ends came to 16 bases. The CDR3 covers 14 residues. In nucleotides, the CDR3 is TGTGCCAGCAGCTCCAGTACAGGAAACCAGCCCCAGCATTTT. As protein: CASSSSTGNQPQHF.

The chain is built from TRBV7-8 and TRBJ1-4; no firm D call. The CDR3 contains 12 residues. Per the germline V gene, CDR1 is SGHVS and CDR2 is FQNEAQ. Trimming shortened V by 3 bases and J by 14 bases, and 13 bases separated the two germline ends. The CDR3 protein is CASSFDVRGLFF. In DNA form, the CDR3 reads TGTGCCAGCAGCTTCGACGTACGAGGGCTGTTTTTT.

This clonotype was seen at least ten times. The chain couples TRBV18 to TRBJ2-1; 7 bases are shared with TRBD2. The germline gives CDR1 KGHSH, CDR2 LQKENI. Trimming removed 0 bases from V and 1 base from J; junction bases left unmatched: 3. The CDR3 has 16 residues. The CDR3 DNA reads as TGTGCCAGCTCACCACCGGTGGGGGGGTCCTACAATGAGCAGTTCTTC. Translating it yields CASSPPVGGSYNEQFF.

This clonotype showed up just a few times. The chain carries TRBV7-2 and TRBJ1-1, with no clear D. Trimming took off 3 bases at V and 10 bases at J, with 12 bases between the two ends. Germline V CDR1 and CDR2: SGHTA, FQGNSA. The CDR3 covers 12 residues. Here the CDR3 DNA reads TGTGCCAGCAGCTTCCACCGAATGGGAGCTTTCTTT. It translates to CASSFHRMGAFF. The full variable domain, completed using reference TRBV7-2 and TRBJ1-1, is GAGVSQSPSNKVTEKGKDVELRCDPISGHTALYWYRQSLGQGLEFLIYFQGNSAPDKSGLPSDRFSAERTGGSVSTLTIQRTQQEDSAVYLCASSFHRMGAFFGQGTRLTVV.

The gene calls are TRBV28 and TRBJ2-2; possible D gene TRBD2, 6 bases. CDR1 and CDR2 (germline): MDHEN, SYDVKM. CDR3 length: 14 amino acids. Trimming removed 11 bases at V and 2 bases at J, with 15 bases between. CDR3 sequence (DNA): TGTGCCGGCGGAGGGTATCCCAACACCGGGGAGCTGTTTTTT. This sequence encodes CAGGGYPNTGELFF.